The sequence of this T cell receptor beta chain was determined in a study of cytomegalovirus exposure and HLA in healthy donors. Details on this clone: The antigen is undetermined.

Points from the study as a whole: Listed as cytomegalovirus-associated were over 150 TCR beta chains. In terms of immune exposure information, only CMV serostatus was available. When analyzed later, a missense DCLRE1C variant was found to be linked to TCR beta V- and J-gene trimming.

The PCR employed 60 Vbeta primers together with 13 Jbeta primers. In the original workflow: Later analysis identified 88 million or so unique TCR beta chains, approximately 11 million shared. Here immunoSEQ multiplex PCR was the method, and the copy in TCRdb shows in-frame clones only, minus some. That table gives V, J and clone size, and the DNA gave D and trimming. The sample carries over 110,000 clones, 78% recorded once. The J segment lost 4 bases and the V segment lost 3 bases, leaving 4 bases of the junction unmatched. Germline V gene sequence: CDR1 LGHNA, CDR2 YNFKEQ. The length of the CDR3 is 15 residues.

The receptor's source is a female donor in good health and CMV-seronegative. This chain connects TRBV4-2 to TRBJ2-7; 12 bases are shared with TRBD1. Sequences were obtained from PBMCs. CDR3 loop: CASSQGQGAVYEQYF. In DNA, the CDR3 is TGTGCCAGCAGCCAGGGACAGGGGGCTGTATACGAGCAGTACTTC.